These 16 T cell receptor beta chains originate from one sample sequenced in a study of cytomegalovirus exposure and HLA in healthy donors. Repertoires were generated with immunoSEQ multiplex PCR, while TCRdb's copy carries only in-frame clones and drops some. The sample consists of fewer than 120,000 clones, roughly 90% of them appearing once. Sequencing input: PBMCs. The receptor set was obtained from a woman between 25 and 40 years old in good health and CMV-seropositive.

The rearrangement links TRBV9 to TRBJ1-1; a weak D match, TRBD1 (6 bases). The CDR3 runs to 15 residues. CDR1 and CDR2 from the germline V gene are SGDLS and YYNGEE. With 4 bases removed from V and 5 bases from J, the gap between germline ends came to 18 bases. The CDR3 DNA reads TGTGCCAGCAGCTCCCATCCGAGGGGGGGAACTGAAGCTTTCTTT. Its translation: CASSSHPRGGTEAFF. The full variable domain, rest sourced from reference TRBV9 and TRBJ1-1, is DSGVTQTPKHLITATGQRVTLRCSPRSGDLSVYWYQQSLDQGLQFLIQYYNGEERAKGNILERFSAQQFPDLHSELNLSSLELGDSALYFCASSSHPRGGTEAFFGQGTRLTVV.

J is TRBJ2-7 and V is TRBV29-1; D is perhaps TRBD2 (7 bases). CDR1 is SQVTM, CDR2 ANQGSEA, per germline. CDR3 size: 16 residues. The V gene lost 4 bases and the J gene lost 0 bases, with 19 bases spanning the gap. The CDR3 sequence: CSVVGRGARGSYEQYF. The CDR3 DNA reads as TGCAGCGTTGTAGGTCGGGGGGCAAGAGGCTCCTACGAGCAGTACTTC.

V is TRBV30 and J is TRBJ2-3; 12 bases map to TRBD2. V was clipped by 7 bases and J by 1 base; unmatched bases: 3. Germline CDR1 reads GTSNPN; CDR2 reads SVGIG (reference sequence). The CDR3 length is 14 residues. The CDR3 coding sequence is TGTGCCTCGACTAGCGGGAGCCGCACAGATACGCAGTATTTT. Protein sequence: CASTSGSRTDTQYF.

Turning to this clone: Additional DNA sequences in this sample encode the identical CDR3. The CDR3 coding sequence is TGTGCCAGCAGCCTAGCGGGAGGAATTGATACGCAGTATTTT. The encoded protein is CASSLAGGIDTQYF. The V gene is TRBV7-3, the J gene TRBJ2-3; TRBD2 matches at 11 bases. Germline trimming cut 5 bases from V and 6 bases from J; bases unmatched to any gene: 4. Per the germline V gene, CDR1 is SGHTA and CDR2 is FQGTGA. This CDR3 is 14 amino acids long.

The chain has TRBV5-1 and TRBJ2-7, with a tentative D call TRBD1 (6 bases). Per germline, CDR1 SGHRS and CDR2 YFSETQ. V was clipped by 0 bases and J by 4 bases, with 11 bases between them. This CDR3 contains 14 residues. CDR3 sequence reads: CASSLGGGLYEQYF. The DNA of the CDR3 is TGCGCCAGCAGCTTGGGAGGGGGTTTGTACGAGCAGTACTTC.

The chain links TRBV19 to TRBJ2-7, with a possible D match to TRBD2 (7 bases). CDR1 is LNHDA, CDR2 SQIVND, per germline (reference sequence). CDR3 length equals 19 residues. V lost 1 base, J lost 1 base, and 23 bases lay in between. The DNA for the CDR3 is TGTGCCAGTAGTATAGCGGATTGGGGAGGCGGGGGCGGATCCTACGAGCAGTACTTC. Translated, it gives CASSIADWGGGGGSYEQYF.

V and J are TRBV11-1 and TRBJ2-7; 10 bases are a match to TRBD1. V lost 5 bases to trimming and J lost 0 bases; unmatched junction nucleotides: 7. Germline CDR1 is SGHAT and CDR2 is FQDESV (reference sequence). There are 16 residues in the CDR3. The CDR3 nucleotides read TGTGCCAGCAGCCCAGGGACAGGGGTGCACTCCTACGAGCAGTACTTC. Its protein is CASSPGTGVHSYEQYF.

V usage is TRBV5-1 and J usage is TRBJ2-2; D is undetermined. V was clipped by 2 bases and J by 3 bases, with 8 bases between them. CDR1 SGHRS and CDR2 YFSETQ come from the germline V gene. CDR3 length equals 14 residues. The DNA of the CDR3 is TGCGCCAGCAGCTTACTGCGAGACACCGGGGAGCTGTTTTTT. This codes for CASSLLRDTGELFF.

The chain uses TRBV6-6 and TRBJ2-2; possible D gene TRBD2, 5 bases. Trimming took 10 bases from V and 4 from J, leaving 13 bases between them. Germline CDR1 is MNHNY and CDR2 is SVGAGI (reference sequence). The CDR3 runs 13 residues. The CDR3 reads CATSRGSTGELFF. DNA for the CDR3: TGTGCCACCTCCCGAGGGTCCACCGGGGAGCTGTTTTTT.

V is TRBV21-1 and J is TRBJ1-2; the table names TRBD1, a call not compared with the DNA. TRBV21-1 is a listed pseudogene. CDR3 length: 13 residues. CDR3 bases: TGTGCCCCCCAGGGCGGCTTTAACTATGGCTACACCTTC. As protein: CAPQGGFNYGYTF.

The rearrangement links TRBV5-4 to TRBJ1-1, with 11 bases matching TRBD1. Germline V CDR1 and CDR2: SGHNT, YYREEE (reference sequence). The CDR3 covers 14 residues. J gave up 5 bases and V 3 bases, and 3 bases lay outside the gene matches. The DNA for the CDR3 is TGTGCCAGCAGCTGGGGGACAGGGGGGACTGAAGCTTTCTTT. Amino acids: CASSWGTGGTEAFF.

This chain's CDR3 is CASSLDTRAEAFF. The CDR3 region has the DNA TGTGCCAGCAGCCTCGACACGAGGGCTGAAGCTTTCTTT. This chain uses TRBV6-5 with TRBJ1-1; the D is unclear. The CDR3 extends over 13 amino acids. In germline, CDR1 is MNHEY, CDR2 SVGAGI. The ends were cut back, 6 bases at V and 6 bases at J, with 14 bases in the middle.

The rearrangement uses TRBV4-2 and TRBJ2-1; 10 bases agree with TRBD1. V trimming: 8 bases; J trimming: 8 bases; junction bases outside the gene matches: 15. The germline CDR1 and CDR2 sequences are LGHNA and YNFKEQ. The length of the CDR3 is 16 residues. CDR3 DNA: TGTGCCAGCGGAGTAGAACCGGGACAGGGGTTCTATGAGCAGTTCTTC. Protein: CASGVEPGQGFYEQFF.

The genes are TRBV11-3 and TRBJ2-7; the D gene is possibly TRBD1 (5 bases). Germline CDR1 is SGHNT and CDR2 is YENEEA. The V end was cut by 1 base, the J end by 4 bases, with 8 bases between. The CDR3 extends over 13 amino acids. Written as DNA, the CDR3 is TGTGCCAGCAGCTTAGGTCCAGGGTACGAGCAGTACTTC. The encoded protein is CASSLGPGYEQYF. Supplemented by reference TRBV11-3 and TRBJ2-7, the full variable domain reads EAGVVQSPRYKIIEKKQPVAFWCNPISGHNTLYWYLQNLGQGPELLIRYENEEAVDDSQLPKDRFSAERLKGVDSTLKIQPAELGDSAVYLCASSLGPGYEQYFGPGTRLTVT.

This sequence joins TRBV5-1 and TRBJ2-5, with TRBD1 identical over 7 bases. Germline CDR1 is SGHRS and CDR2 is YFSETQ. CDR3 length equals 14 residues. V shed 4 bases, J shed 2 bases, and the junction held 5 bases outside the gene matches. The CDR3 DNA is TGCGCCAGCAGCCTGGGACAGCCACAAGAGACCCAGTACTTC. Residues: CASSLGQPQETQYF.

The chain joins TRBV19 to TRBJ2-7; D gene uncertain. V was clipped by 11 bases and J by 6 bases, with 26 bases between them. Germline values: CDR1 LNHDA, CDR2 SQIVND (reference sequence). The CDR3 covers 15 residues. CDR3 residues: CAVGSPRGVPGEQYF. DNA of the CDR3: TGTGCCGTAGGCTCCCCTCGCGGAGTCCCGGGCGAGCAGTACTTC. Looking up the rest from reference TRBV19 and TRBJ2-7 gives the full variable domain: DGGITQSPKYLFRKEGQNVTLSCEQNLNHDAMYWYRQDPGQGLRLIYYSQIVNDFQKGDIAEGYSVSREKKESFPLTVTSAQKNPTAFYLCAVGSPRGVPGEQYFGPGTRLTVT.